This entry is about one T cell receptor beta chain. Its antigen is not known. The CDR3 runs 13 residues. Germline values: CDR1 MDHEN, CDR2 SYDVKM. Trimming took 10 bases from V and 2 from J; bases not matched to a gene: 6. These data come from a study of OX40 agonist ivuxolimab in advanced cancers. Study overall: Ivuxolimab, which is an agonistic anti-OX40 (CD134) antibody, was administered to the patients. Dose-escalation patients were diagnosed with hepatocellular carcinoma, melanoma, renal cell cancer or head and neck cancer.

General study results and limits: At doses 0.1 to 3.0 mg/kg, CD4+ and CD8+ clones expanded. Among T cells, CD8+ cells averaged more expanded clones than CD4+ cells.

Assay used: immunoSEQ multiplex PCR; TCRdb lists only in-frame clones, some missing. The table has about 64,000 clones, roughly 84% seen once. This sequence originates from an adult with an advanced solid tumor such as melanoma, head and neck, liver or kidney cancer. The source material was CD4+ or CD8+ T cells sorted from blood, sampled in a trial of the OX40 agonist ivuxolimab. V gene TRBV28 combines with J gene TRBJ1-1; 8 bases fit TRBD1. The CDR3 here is CATVTGANTEAFF. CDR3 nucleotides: TGTGCCACGGTGACAGGGGCTAACACTGAAGCTTTCTTT.